This is a list of T cell receptor beta chains from one sample in a study of cytomegalovirus exposure and HLA in healthy donors. Sequencing was performed with immunoSEQ multiplex PCR; in TCRdb, only in-frame clones are kept and a portion is missing. The sample yields about 140,000 clones, more than 70% seen once. Material: PBMCs. The source is a man aged 50-60 years in good health and CMV-seronegative. The CDR3 runs from the conserved cysteine through the conserved F or W. The order of the fields is D gene, V gene, J gene, clone size, CDR3 DNA, CDR3 protein. A D gene is named only where the DNA matches it firmly. The size of a clone is reported for some rows only, either as once, few or many, or as a class for expanded clones.

d_gene: TRBD1
v_gene: TRBV4-2
j_gene: TRBJ1-2
abundance: .
CDR3nt: TGTGCCAGCAGCCAAGAGAGGACAGGGGGCTTCTATGGCTACACCTTC
CDR3aa: CASSQERTGGFYGYTF

d_gene: .
v_gene: TRBV4-2
j_gene: TRBJ2-7
abundance: .
CDR3nt: TGTGCCAGCAACTCCAGGGGCCACGAGCAGTACTTC
CDR3aa: CASNSRGHEQYF

d_gene: TRBD1
v_gene: TRBV6-5
j_gene: TRBJ2-7
abundance: .
CDR3nt: TGTGCCAGCAGCCTACAGGGGAGTGCCCCCTACGAGCAGTACTTC
CDR3aa: CASSLQGSAPYEQYF

d_gene: .
v_gene: TRBV5-6
j_gene: TRBJ2-5
abundance: .
CDR3nt: TGTGCCAGCAGCTTGGGTCAGCAAGAGACCCAGTACTTC
CDR3aa: CASSLGQQETQYF

d_gene: TRBD2
v_gene: TRBV12-5
j_gene: TRBJ2-7
abundance: .
CDR3nt: TGTGCTAGTGGTTTGGTACACGGGGGAGGGCCTCCCTACGAGCAGTACTTC
CDR3aa: CASGLVHGGGPPYEQYF

d_gene: .
v_gene: TRBV5-6
j_gene: TRBJ1-3
abundance: .
CDR3nt: TGTGCCAGCAGCCCAGGCCTGGTGCCGAGAGACACCATATATTTT
CDR3aa: CASSPGLVPRDTIYF

d_gene: TRBD1
v_gene: TRBV7-2
j_gene: TRBJ1-6
abundance: .
CDR3nt: TGTGCCAGCAGCCCACAGGGGTCCTATAATTCACCCCTCCACTTT
CDR3aa: CASSPQGSYNSPLHF

d_gene: TRBD1
v_gene: TRBV5-1
j_gene: TRBJ1-1
abundance: .
CDR3nt: TGCGCCAGCAGCGGAGGGGACAGGGCGAACACTGAAGCTTTCTTT
CDR3aa: CASSGGDRANTEAFF

d_gene: TRBD2
v_gene: TRBV7-2
j_gene: TRBJ2-4
abundance: .
CDR3nt: TGTGCCAGCAGCCGGCGGGGGGGGCCAGACATTCAGTACTTC
CDR3aa: CASSRRGGPDIQYF

d_gene: .
v_gene: TRBV6-5
j_gene: TRBJ2-2
abundance: .
CDR3nt: TGTGCCAGCAGCCGCGCCGGGGAGCTGTTTTTT
CDR3aa: CASSRAGELFF

d_gene: .
v_gene: TRBV5-1
j_gene: TRBJ1-4
abundance: .
CDR3nt: TGCGCCAGCAGCTTGGGATCGACAGCAACTAATGAAAAACTGTTTTTT
CDR3aa: CASSLGSTATNEKLFF

d_gene: .
v_gene: TRBV2
j_gene: TRBJ2-5
abundance: .
CDR3nt: TGTGCCAGCGGACAGTCCCAAGAGACCCAGTACTTC
CDR3aa: CASGQSQETQYF

d_gene: .
v_gene: TRBV6-5
j_gene: TRBJ2-7
abundance: medium-sized
CDR3nt: TGTGCCACGGTCCGCAGGGGCTCCTACGAGCAGTACTTC
CDR3aa: CATVRRGSYEQYF

d_gene: TRBD2
v_gene: TRBV25-1
j_gene: TRBJ2-3
abundance: few
CDR3nt: TGTGCCAGCACTTCTCGGGGGGGATACACAGATACGCAGTATTTT
CDR3aa: CASTSRGGYTDTQYF

d_gene: TRBD1
v_gene: TRBV28
j_gene: TRBJ2-5
abundance: .
CDR3nt: TGTGCCAGCAGCATGACAGGGGAAGAGACCCAGTACTTC
CDR3aa: CASSMTGEETQYF

d_gene: TRBD2
v_gene: TRBV9
j_gene: TRBJ2-3
abundance: .
CDR3nt: TGTGCCAGCAGCGTAGGAGGTAGCGGGGAAACAGATACGCAGTATTTT
CDR3aa: CASSVGGSGETDTQYF

d_gene: TRBD1
v_gene: TRBV7-9
j_gene: TRBJ1-2
abundance: .
CDR3nt: TGTGCCAGCAGCCCAAGGGCACAGGGGGCCGGAGGCTACACCTTC
CDR3aa: CASSPRAQGAGGYTF

d_gene: TRBD1
v_gene: TRBV28
j_gene: TRBJ1-5
abundance: .
CDR3nt: TGTGCCAGCAGTGTAAGACAGGGGAGAATGACCCAGCATTTT
CDR3aa: CASSVRQGRMTQHF

d_gene: TRBD1
v_gene: TRBV6-5
j_gene: TRBJ1-1
abundance: .
CDR3nt: TGTGCCAGCAGTTTCCGACAGGGATGGACTGAAGCTTTCTTT
CDR3aa: CASSFRQGWTEAFF

d_gene: .
v_gene: TRBV19
j_gene: TRBJ1-2
abundance: .
CDR3nt: TGTGCCAGTAGTCGGCAGGGCACCTATGGCTACACCTTC
CDR3aa: CASSRQGTYGYTF

d_gene: .
v_gene: TRBV11-1
j_gene: TRBJ1-5
abundance: .
CDR3nt: TGTGCCAGCAGCCCAGGGAATGGGGGCCAGCCCCAGCATTTT
CDR3aa: CASSPGNGGQPQHF

d_gene: .
v_gene: TRBV29-1
j_gene: TRBJ1-1
abundance: .
CDR3nt: TGCAGCGTTGAAGGTTTCCGGGAAGCAGCTTTCTTT
CDR3aa: CSVEGFREAAFF

d_gene: TRBD2
v_gene: TRBV6-6
j_gene: TRBJ2-7
abundance: .
CDR3nt: TGTGCCAGCAGACCAGCGGGAGGGCCGGGCGAGCAGTACTTC
CDR3aa: CASRPAGGPGEQYF

d_gene: .
v_gene: TRBV9
j_gene: TRBJ2-3
abundance: .
CDR3nt: TGTGCCAGCAGCGGGGGGCTCACAGATACGCAGTATTTT
CDR3aa: CASSGGLTDTQYF

d_gene: TRBD1
v_gene: TRBV5-1
j_gene: TRBJ2-7
abundance: .
CDR3nt: TGCGCCAGCAGCGGGATGACAGGGGGAAACTACGAGCAGTACTTC
CDR3aa: CASSGMTGGNYEQYF

d_gene: .
v_gene: TRBV27
j_gene: TRBJ1-3
abundance: .
CDR3nt: TGTGCCAGCAGTCCTCAGGGCGGGAGAAACACCATATATTTT
CDR3aa: CASSPQGGRNTIYF

d_gene: TRBD1
v_gene: TRBV7-9
j_gene: TRBJ2-7
abundance: few
CDR3nt: TGTAGCAGCAGCTTGACAGGGGGTAACGAGCAGTACTTC
CDR3aa: CSSSLTGGNEQYF

d_gene: .
v_gene: TRBV28
j_gene: TRBJ1-4
abundance: .
CDR3nt: TGTGCCAGCACCGGGGGAACCCCAGGTGAAAAACTGTTTTTT
CDR3aa: CASTGGTPGEKLFF

d_gene: TRBD2
v_gene: TRBV11-2
j_gene: TRBJ2-5
abundance: .
CDR3nt: TGTGCCAGCAGCCCCCCCGGGGGGGAGACCCAGTACTTC
CDR3aa: CASSPPGGETQYF

d_gene: .
v_gene: TRBV30
j_gene: TRBJ2-6
abundance: .
CDR3nt: TGTGCCTGGAGTGGAGGCTCGGGGGCCAACGTCCTGACTTTC
CDR3aa: CAWSGGSGANVLTF

d_gene: .
v_gene: TRBV6-4
j_gene: TRBJ2-3
abundance: .
CDR3nt: TGTGCCAGCAGTGACTCGGGGACTAGCACAGATACGCAGTATTTT
CDR3aa: CASSDSGTSTDTQYF

d_gene: TRBD1
v_gene: TRBV6-1
j_gene: TRBJ1-5
abundance: .
CDR3nt: TGTGCCAGCAGTGCTGGACAGGGCTTGAATCAGCCCCAGCATTTT
CDR3aa: CASSAGQGLNQPQHF

d_gene: .
v_gene: TRBV27
j_gene: TRBJ2-4
abundance: .
CDR3nt: TGTGCCAGCAGTTCCGGAACATTGAATGAAGGGGCGTACTTC
CDR3aa: CASSSGTLNEGAYF

d_gene: .
v_gene: TRBV4-1
j_gene: TRBJ1-2
abundance: .
CDR3nt: TGCGCCAGCAGCCAAGGACTTTCAGGGGCGAACTATGGCTACACCTTC
CDR3aa: CASSQGLSGANYGYTF

d_gene: .
v_gene: TRBV7-6
j_gene: TRBJ1-1
abundance: .
CDR3nt: TGTGCCAGCAGCTCCCGCGGGGGGTCCACTGAAGCTTTCTTT
CDR3aa: CASSSRGGSTEAFF

d_gene: TRBD1
v_gene: TRBV5-1
j_gene: TRBJ2-5
abundance: once
CDR3nt: TGCGCCAGCAGCTTGGGACAGGGGGCTTACCAAGAGACCCAGTACTTC
CDR3aa: CASSLGQGAYQETQYF

d_gene: TRBD2
v_gene: TRBV7-9
j_gene: TRBJ2-7
abundance: .
CDR3nt: TGTGCCAGCAGCAAAGGGACTAGCGGGCCTTCCTACGAGCAGTACTTC
CDR3aa: CASSKGTSGPSYEQYF